This paragraph reports one T cell receptor (beta chain). The germline gives CDR1 SNHLY, CDR2 FYNNEI. The length of the CDR3 is 16 residues. With 4 bases removed from V and 6 bases from J, the gap between germline ends came to 19 bases. This record comes from a study of blood T cell repertoires in COVID-19. Measured with immunoSEQ multiplex PCR; TCRdb has only the in-frame clones, and not every one. Here the sample spans roughly 500,000 clones, roughly 87% being singletons. This clonotype was sampled from a man younger than 30 with COVID-19, enrolled during active disease. J is TRBJ1-5 and V is TRBV2; D is perhaps TRBD1 (6 bases). The source material was peripheral blood. The CDR3 loop reads CASSGGPRGMGQPQHF. Here the CDR3 DNA reads TGTGCCAGCAGTGGGGGCCCCAGGGGTATGGGTCAGCCCCAGCATTTT.